This T cell receptor beta chain was captured by sequencing in a study of vaccination and CD4 T cells after COVID-19. Study as a whole: Overlapping spike peptides from SARS-CoV-2, HCoV-NL63, HCoV-OC43 and HCoV-229E served to stimulate the cells. A CEFX pool, an HIV-1 Nef pool, or no peptide went to control cultures.

On this clonotype: Antigen unknown.

Described treatment: roughly 10-day PBMC culture with coronavirus spike peptide pools or control peptides (ViraFEST assay). For ViraFEST, peptide pools expanded antigen-specific T cells, after which the TCRs were sequenced. Germline loops: CDR1 DFQATT, CDR2 SNEGSKA (reference sequence). V shed 0 bases and J shed 12 bases, with 11 bases lying between them. The CDR3 runs to 12 residues. Oncomine TCR Beta short-read sequencing was applied to DNA from cultured CD4+ T cells. Each CDR3 protein is one row after TCRdb ran MiXCR on the PCR reads. The sample consists of fewer than 6,500 distinct CDR3 sequences, less than 20% of them appearing once.

The sample taken for sequencing was CD4+ T cells from blood, cultured in vitro. The sequence was collected from a human donor who had recovered from COVID-19. The chain combines TRBV20-1 with TRBJ1-4; D remains unclear. The CDR3 region has the DNA TGCAGTGCTAGAGATAATTGGGAGGAACTGTTTTTT. Protein: CSARDNWEELFF.